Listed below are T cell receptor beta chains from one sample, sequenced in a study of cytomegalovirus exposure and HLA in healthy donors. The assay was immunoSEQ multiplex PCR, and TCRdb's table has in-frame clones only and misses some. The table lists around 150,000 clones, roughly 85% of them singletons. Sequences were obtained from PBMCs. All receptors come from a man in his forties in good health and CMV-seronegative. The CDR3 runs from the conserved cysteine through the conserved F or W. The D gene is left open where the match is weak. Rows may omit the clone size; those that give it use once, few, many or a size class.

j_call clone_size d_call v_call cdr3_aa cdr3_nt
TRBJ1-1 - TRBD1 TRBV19 CASSRDRINTEAFF TGTGCCAGTAGTAGGGACAGAATAAACACTGAAGCTTTCTTT
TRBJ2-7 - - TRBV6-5 CASSYSSGSYEQYF TGTGCCAGCAGTTACTCGTCAGGGTCCTACGAGCAGTACTTC
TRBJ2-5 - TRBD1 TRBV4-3 CASSQDRWDRGQYF TGCGCCAGCAGCCAAGACAGGTGGGACAGAGGGCAGTACTTC
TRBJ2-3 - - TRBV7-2 CASSLAGGRNTQYF TGTGCCAGCAGCTTAGCGGGAGGACGTAATACGCAGTATTTT
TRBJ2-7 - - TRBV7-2 CASSLGPGYEQYF TGTGCCAGCAGCTTGGGCCCAGGATACGAGCAGTACTTC
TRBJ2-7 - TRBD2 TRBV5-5 CASSLKGLAGDSGYEQYF TGTGCCAGCAGCTTAAAGGGACTAGCGGGAGATTCGGGCTACGAGCAGTACTTC
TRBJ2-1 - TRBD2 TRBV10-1 CASSEPQRGYNEQFF TGCGCCAGCAGTGAGCCCCAGCGGGGCTACAATGAGCAGTTCTTC
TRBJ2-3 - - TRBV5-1 CASSLAGTSTDTQYF TGCGCCAGCAGCTTGGCTGGGACTAGCACAGATACGCAGTATTTT
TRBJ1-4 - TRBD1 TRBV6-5 CASSFFGTGEEKLFF TGTGCCAGCAGTTTTTTCGGGACAGGGGAAGAAAAACTGTTTTTT
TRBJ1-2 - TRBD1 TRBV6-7 CASSYSNQQGGCFVYGYTF TGTGCCAGCAGTTACTCGAATCAACAGGGGGGCTGTTTTGTCTATGGCTACACCTTC
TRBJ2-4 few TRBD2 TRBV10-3 CATSLAGGPGTKNSQYF TGTGCCACGTCGCTAGCGGGAGGGCCAGGAACCAAAAACAGTCAGTACTTC
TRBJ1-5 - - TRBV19 CASTEQGSNQPQHF TGTGCCAGTACGGAGCAGGGAAGCAATCAGCCCCAGCATTTT
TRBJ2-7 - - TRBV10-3 CAISAGTSYEQYF TGTGCCATCAGTGCGGGGACAAGCTACGAGCAGTACTTC
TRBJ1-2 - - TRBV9 CASSVAHGYTF TGTGCCAGCAGCGTAGCTCATGGCTACACCTTC
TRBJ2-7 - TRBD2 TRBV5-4 CASSLSGGTGAYEQYF TGTGCCAGCAGCTTGTCCGGGGGGACTGGAGCCTACGAGCAGTACTTC
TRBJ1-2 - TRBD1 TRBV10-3 CAISPDRGGGYTF TGTGCCATCAGTCCGGACAGGGGTGGTGGCTACACCTTC
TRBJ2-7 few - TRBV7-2 CASFFKQKAAYEQYF TGTGCCAGTTTTTTCAAGCAGAAGGCGGCATACGAGCAGTACTTC
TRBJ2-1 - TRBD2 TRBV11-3 CASSPRRGDYNEQFF TGTGCCAGCAGCCCACGGCGGGGGGATTACAATGAGCAGTTCTTC
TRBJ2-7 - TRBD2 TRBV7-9 CASSFFGLALYEQYF TGTGCCAGCAGCTTTTTCGGACTAGCTCTCTACGAGCAGTACTTC
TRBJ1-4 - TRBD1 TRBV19 CASSTMTGLNEKLFF TGTGCCAGTAGTACCATGACAGGGCTTAATGAAAAACTGTTTTTT
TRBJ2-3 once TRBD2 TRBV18 CASSPRTSGSTDTQYF TGTGCCAGCTCACCCAGGACTAGCGGGAGCACAGATACGCAGTATTTT